This TCR beta chain was captured in a study of blood T cell repertoires in COVID-19. Overall study: Both acute and convalescent COVID-19 samples were obtained from the United States, Italy and Spain. Sample material is recorded as cDNA or gDNA derived from T cells, B-cell-depleted T cells, or PBMCs.

The authors' processing: Cell counts per sample came from amplifying reference gene primers. Method: immunoSEQ multiplex PCR; TCRdb's copy keeps in-frame clones and lacks some. Clonal size and the V and J genes are those of that table, whereas D and trimming came from the DNA. The sample includes approximately 190,000 clones, 84% of them seen just once. Germline loops: CDR1 SQVTM, CDR2 ANQGSEA. This CDR3 comprises 17 residues. Trimming took 7 bases from V and 2 from J, leaving 26 bases between them. The sequenced sample consisted of peripheral blood. This chain connects TRBV29-1 to TRBJ1-1, with D possibly TRBD1 on 6 matching bases. The clonotype was recovered from a human donor in a cohort sampled during active COVID-19. CDR3: CSDHSTGLTISNTEAFF. CDR3 coding DNA: TGCAGCGACCATTCGACAGGACTCACCATCTCCAACACTGAAGCTTTCTTT.